This is a list of T cell receptor beta chains from one sample in a study of human T cells and chemical hapten exposure. One entry per CDR3 protein results from TCRdb running MiXCR on the RACE reads. The sample consists of under 100,000 distinct CDR3 sequences, over 6.5% of them appearing once. Sequencing used whole blood, obtained in connection with sensitization to the hapten diphenylcyclopropenone (DPC). These receptors all stem from a man aged 40-55 years with alopecia areata. Some clones in this sample may be carry-over from other donors' samples. The CDR3 runs from the conserved cysteine through the conserved F or W. D genes are given only for firm matches. A row's size may be missing; if present it is once, few, many or a size class.

clone size	V gene	D gene	J gene	CDR3 length	CDR3 DNA	CDR3 protein
NA	TRBV7-2	NA	TRBJ2-5	15	TGTGCCAGCAGCTTACAGGGCAGGAGGGCAGAGACCCAGTACTTC	CASSLQGRRAETQYF
NA	TRBV6-2/TRBV6-3	NA	TRBJ2-3	12	TGTGCCAGCAGAAGCCGCACAGATACGCAGTATTTT	CASRSRTDTQYF
medium-sized	TRBV27	NA	TRBJ2-3	15	TGTGCCAGCAGTTTATGGGGGCAGTCCACAGATACGCAGTATTTT	CASSLWGQSTDTQYF
many	TRBV28	TRBD1	TRBJ1-2	15	TGTGCCAGCAGTTTATGGGCAGGGGGTTTATTGGGCTACACCTTC	CASSLWAGGLLGYTF
NA	TRBV9	NA	TRBJ1-6	13	TGTGCCAGCAGCGTAAATAATAATTCACCCCTCCACTTT	CASSVNNNSPLHF
NA	TRBV12-3/TRBV12-4	NA	TRBJ2-3	13	TGTGCCAGCAGTACACCCGAACGAGATACGCAGTATTTT	CASSTPERDTQYF
many	TRBV29-1	TRBD1	TRBJ1-2	12	TGCAGCGCCAGGGACAGGGCGGACGGCTACACCTTC	CSARDRADGYTF
NA	TRBV20-1	TRBD1	TRBJ1-1	14	TGCAGTGCTAGACAAGACAGGGGGCTACCTGAAGCTTTCTTT	CSARQDRGLPEAFF
many	TRBV4-3	TRBD1	TRBJ2-3	16	TGCGCCAGCAGCCTCAGCCCGGGACAGGGGCAAAATACGCAGTATTTT	CASSLSPGQGQNTQYF
NA	TRBV24-1	NA	TRBJ2-2	17	TGTGCCACCAGTGATTGGGGGGGGCGAACGAACACCGGGGAGCTGTTTTTT	CATSDWGGRTNTGELFF
NA	TRBV30	NA	TRBJ2-5	15	TGTGCCTGGAGTGAAGTCGGCAGGGCGTCGGAGACCCAGTACTTC	CAWSEVGRASETQYF
many	TRBV24-1	TRBD1	TRBJ1-1	13	TGTGCCACCAGTGATCCCGACAGGGGGAAAGCTTTCTTT	CATSDPDRGKAFF
many	TRBV14	NA	TRBJ2-1	11	TGTGCCAGCAGCGTCCACAATGAGCAGTTCTTC	CASSVHNEQFF
few	TRBV12-3/TRBV12-4	NA	TRBJ2-3	15	TGTGCCAGCAGCGGGGACCAAACGGACACAGATACGCAGTATTTT	CASSGDQTDTDTQYF
NA	TRBV6-2/TRBV6-3	NA	TRBJ2-1	14	TGTGCCAGCAGTGATAGCGGTACCCGGGATGAGCAGTTCTTC	CASSDSGTRDEQFF
few	TRBV6-2/TRBV6-3	NA	TRBJ1-5	16	TGTGCCAGCAGTCGTCGACAGGTATCTAGCAATCAGCCCCAGCATTTT	CASSRRQVSSNQPQHF
many	TRBV28	NA	TRBJ1-1	16	TGTGCCAGCAGTTTAGGACCCTCCCGGGCAGGACCTGAAGCTTTCTTT	CASSLGPSRAGPEAFF
many	TRBV27	TRBD1	TRBJ2-1	17	TGTGCCAGCAGTTTTACATCAAACCCGGGACAGAACAATGAGCAGTTCTTC	CASSFTSNPGQNNEQFF